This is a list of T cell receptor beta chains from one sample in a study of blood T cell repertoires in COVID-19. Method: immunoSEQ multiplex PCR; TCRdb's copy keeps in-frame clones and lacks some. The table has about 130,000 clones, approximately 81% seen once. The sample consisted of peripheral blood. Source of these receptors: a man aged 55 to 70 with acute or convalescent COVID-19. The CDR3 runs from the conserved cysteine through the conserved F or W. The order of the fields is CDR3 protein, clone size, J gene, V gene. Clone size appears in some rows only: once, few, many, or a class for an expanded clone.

CDR3 protein: CASSLSGGYNEQFF; clone size: -; J gene: TRBJ2-1; V gene: TRBV5-4
CDR3 protein: CASSPLTGELFF; clone size: -; J gene: TRBJ2-2; V gene: TRBV11-2
CDR3 protein: CASRTGTTQNTEAFF; clone size: once; J gene: TRBJ1-1; V gene: TRBV19
CDR3 protein: CAWSQGETQYF; clone size: -; J gene: TRBJ2-5; V gene: TRBV30
CDR3 protein: CASSFGTLGRSPLHF; clone size: many; J gene: TRBJ1-6; V gene: TRBV27
CDR3 protein: CASSLGPPSGGYEQYF; clone size: -; J gene: TRBJ2-7; V gene: TRBV5-4
CDR3 protein: CASRQSVYGYTF; clone size: -; J gene: TRBJ1-2; V gene: TRBV2
CDR3 protein: CASSQARDSRAGANVLTF; clone size: -; J gene: TRBJ2-6; V gene: TRBV14
CDR3 protein: CASSEGLGQGNTEAFF; clone size: -; J gene: TRBJ1-1; V gene: TRBV9
CDR3 protein: CAWSVGPVRNYGYTF; clone size: -; J gene: TRBJ1-2; V gene: TRBV30
CDR3 protein: CAWSQLAQLYNEQFF; clone size: few; J gene: TRBJ2-1; V gene: TRBV30
CDR3 protein: CASSEEYSPLHF; clone size: -; J gene: TRBJ1-6; V gene: TRBV5-1
CDR3 protein: CASSFGEGDYGYTF; clone size: -; J gene: TRBJ1-2; V gene: TRBV5-1
CDR3 protein: CASSLGTFYGYTF; clone size: -; J gene: TRBJ1-2; V gene: TRBV12-3/TRBV12-4
CDR3 protein: CASSLGRLAGGDNEQFF; clone size: -; J gene: TRBJ2-1; V gene: TRBV5-8
CDR3 protein: CASRPRTGKSGELFF; clone size: -; J gene: TRBJ2-2; V gene: TRBV28
CDR3 protein: CASTQPGDRGQLADTQYF; clone size: -; J gene: TRBJ2-3; V gene: TRBV19
CDR3 protein: CASAPTGVNQPQHF; clone size: -; J gene: TRBJ1-5; V gene: TRBV27
CDR3 protein: CASSSWDSSFPQHF; clone size: -; J gene: TRBJ1-5; V gene: TRBV6-2/TRBV6-3
CDR3 protein: CASRGQGGETQYF; clone size: -; J gene: TRBJ2-5; V gene: TRBV2
CDR3 protein: CASRKQGSYEKLFF; clone size: few; J gene: TRBJ1-4; V gene: TRBV6-5
CDR3 protein: CSGKAATEAFF; clone size: -; J gene: TRBJ1-1; V gene: TRBV20-1
CDR3 protein: CASSSGLAGKSDTQYF; clone size: -; J gene: TRBJ2-3; V gene: TRBV7-3
CDR3 protein: CASSSTSGGGYGYTF; clone size: once; J gene: TRBJ1-2; V gene: TRBV18
CDR3 protein: CASSPGGNGYTF; clone size: -; J gene: TRBJ1-2; V gene: TRBV18
CDR3 protein: CASRSLSGTGAGGEQFF; clone size: -; J gene: TRBJ2-1; V gene: TRBV2
CDR3 protein: CASSLGGSGDYGYTF; clone size: -; J gene: TRBJ1-2; V gene: TRBV28
CDR3 protein: CASSHLRPPTDTQYF; clone size: -; J gene: TRBJ2-3; V gene: TRBV7-9
CDR3 protein: CASSQASGTSSYEQYF; clone size: -; J gene: TRBJ2-7; V gene: TRBV4-2
CDR3 protein: CASTYNRVSGNTIYF; clone size: many; J gene: TRBJ1-3; V gene: TRBV19
CDR3 protein: CASSLVSGGAQGEQYF; clone size: -; J gene: TRBJ2-7; V gene: TRBV5-6
CDR3 protein: CASSLGQSTDTQYF; clone size: -; J gene: TRBJ2-3; V gene: TRBV5-1
CDR3 protein: CASSLQRGARNEQFF; clone size: few; J gene: TRBJ2-1; V gene: TRBV7-9
CDR3 protein: CASSEFSGRPTDTQYF; clone size: -; J gene: TRBJ2-3; V gene: TRBV25-1
CDR3 protein: CASSERGLVHPGNQPQHF; clone size: few; J gene: TRBJ1-5; V gene: TRBV6-1
CDR3 protein: CASLLGAGGTETQYF; clone size: few; J gene: TRBJ2-5; V gene: TRBV6-5
CDR3 protein: CASSLGGQGPTGELFF; clone size: -; J gene: TRBJ2-2; V gene: TRBV5-5
CDR3 protein: CASGYRENTEAFF; clone size: -; J gene: TRBJ1-1; V gene: TRBV12-5
CDR3 protein: CASSILRQGAHHSNQPQHF; clone size: -; J gene: TRBJ1-5; V gene: TRBV19
CDR3 protein: CASSITGQNTEAFF; clone size: once; J gene: TRBJ1-1; V gene: TRBV19
CDR3 protein: CASRLGQGNSGANVLTF; clone size: -; J gene: TRBJ2-6; V gene: TRBV3-1/TRBV3-2
CDR3 protein: CASSLASGELFF; clone size: -; J gene: TRBJ2-2; V gene: TRBV5-6
CDR3 protein: CASSESKREQYF; clone size: -; J gene: TRBJ2-7; V gene: TRBV6-1
CDR3 protein: CASSFLGTGERNEQFF; clone size: -; J gene: TRBJ2-1; V gene: TRBV27
CDR3 protein: CASSSLGQGFSYEQYF; clone size: -; J gene: TRBJ2-7; V gene: TRBV11-2
CDR3 protein: CASSLGLAGAYSYEQYF; clone size: few; J gene: TRBJ2-7; V gene: TRBV5-1
CDR3 protein: CAWTIIGANTEAFF; clone size: once; J gene: TRBJ1-1; V gene: TRBV30
CDR3 protein: CASSIAGADSYEQYF; clone size: -; J gene: TRBJ2-7; V gene: TRBV19
CDR3 protein: CASSVRQDSDTQYF; clone size: -; J gene: TRBJ2-3; V gene: TRBV2
CDR3 protein: CASSPLDRGRSPLHF; clone size: few; J gene: TRBJ1-6; V gene: TRBV3-1/TRBV3-2
CDR3 protein: CASSSGTGAGPQHF; clone size: -; J gene: TRBJ1-5; V gene: TRBV6-5
CDR3 protein: CATSEVGGRTDTQYF; clone size: -; J gene: TRBJ2-3; V gene: TRBV24-1
CDR3 protein: CASSLGQGAGEQYF; clone size: -; J gene: TRBJ2-7; V gene: TRBV7-9